This TCR beta chain was recorded in a study of cytomegalovirus exposure and HLA in healthy donors. PCR amplification relied on 60 Vbeta primers (plus 13 Jbeta primers). Generated by immunoSEQ multiplex PCR, the TCRdb table keeps only in-frame clones and is missing some. The data show roughly 180,000 clones, approximately 80% seen once. The CDR3 contains 16 residues. Looked up from germline, CDR1 is LNHNV and CDR2 is YYDKDF (reference sequence). Trimming removed 8 bases from V and 1 base from J, with 19 bases in between. Material: PBMCs. V usage is TRBV15 and J usage is TRBJ2-3, with D perhaps matching TRBD1 (5 bases). The sequence came from a girl aged 5-17 years in good health and CMV-seropositive. The CDR3 coding sequence is TGTGCCACCTTACCCATCCAGGGTAGGGGCACAGATACGCAGTATTTT. Its protein product is CATLPIQGRGTDTQYF.